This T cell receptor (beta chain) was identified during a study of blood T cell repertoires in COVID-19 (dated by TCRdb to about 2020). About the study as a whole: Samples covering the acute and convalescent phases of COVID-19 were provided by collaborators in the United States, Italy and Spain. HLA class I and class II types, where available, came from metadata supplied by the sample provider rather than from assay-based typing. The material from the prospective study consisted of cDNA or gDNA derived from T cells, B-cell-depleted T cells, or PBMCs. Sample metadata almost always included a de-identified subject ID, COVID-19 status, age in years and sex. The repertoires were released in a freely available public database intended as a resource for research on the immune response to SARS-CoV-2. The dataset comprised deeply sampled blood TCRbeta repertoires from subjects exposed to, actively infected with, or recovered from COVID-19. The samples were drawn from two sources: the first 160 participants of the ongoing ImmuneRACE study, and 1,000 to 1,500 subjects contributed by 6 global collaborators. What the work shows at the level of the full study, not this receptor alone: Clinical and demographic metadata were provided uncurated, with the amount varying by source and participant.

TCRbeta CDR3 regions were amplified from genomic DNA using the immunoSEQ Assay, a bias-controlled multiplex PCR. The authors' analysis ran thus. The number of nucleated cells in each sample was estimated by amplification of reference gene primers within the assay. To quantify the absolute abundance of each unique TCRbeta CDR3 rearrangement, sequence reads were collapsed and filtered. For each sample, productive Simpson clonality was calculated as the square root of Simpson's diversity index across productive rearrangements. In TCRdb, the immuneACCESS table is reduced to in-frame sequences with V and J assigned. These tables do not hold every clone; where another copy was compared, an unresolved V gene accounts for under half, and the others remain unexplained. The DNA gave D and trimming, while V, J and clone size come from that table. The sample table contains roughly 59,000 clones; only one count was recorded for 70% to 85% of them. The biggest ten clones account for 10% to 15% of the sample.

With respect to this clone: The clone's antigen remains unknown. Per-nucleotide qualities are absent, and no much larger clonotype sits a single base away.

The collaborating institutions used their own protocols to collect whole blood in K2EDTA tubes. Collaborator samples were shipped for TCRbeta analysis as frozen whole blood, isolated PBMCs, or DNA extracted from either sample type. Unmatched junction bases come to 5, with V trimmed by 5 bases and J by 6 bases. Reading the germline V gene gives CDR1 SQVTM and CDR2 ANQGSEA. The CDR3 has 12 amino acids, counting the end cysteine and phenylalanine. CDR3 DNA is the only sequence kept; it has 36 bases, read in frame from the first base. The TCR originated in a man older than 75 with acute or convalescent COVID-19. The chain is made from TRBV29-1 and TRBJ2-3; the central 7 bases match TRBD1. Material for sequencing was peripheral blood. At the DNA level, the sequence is TGCAGCGTTACGACAGGGTGGGATACGCAGTATTTT. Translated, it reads CSVTTGWDTQYF.